Following are 27 T cell receptor beta chains from one sample sequenced in a study of blood T cell repertoires in COVID-19. Using immunoSEQ multiplex PCR, the repertoire was profiled, and TCRdb retains in-frame clones only, with some absent. The table has about 240,000 clones, 75% to 85% seen once. Material: peripheral blood. Receptor source: a human donor in a cohort sampled during active COVID-19.

This clone came up a few times. The chain uses TRBV6-5 and TRBJ2-1; 9 bases agree with TRBD1. CDR3 size: 15 residues. CDR1 MNHEY and CDR2 SVGAGI come from the germline V gene. J gave up 2 bases and V 6 bases, and 5 bases lay outside the gene matches. The CDR3 DNA sequence: TGTGCCAGCAGATTACAGGGGGCTGCCTACAATGAGCAGTTCTTC. It yields the protein CASRLQGAAYNEQFF.

The chain carries TRBV30 and TRBJ2-3; 8 bases agree with TRBD2. The CDR3 is 17 residues long. Germline V gene lookup returns CDR1 GTSNPN and CDR2 SVGIG (reference sequence). Trimming took 4 bases from V and 7 from J; bases not matched to a gene: 19. CDR3 DNA sequence: TGTGCCTGGATAAAACTAATAGGGCGGGGGGATCTGAATACGCAGTATTTT. Residues: CAWIKLIGRGDLNTQYF. Full variable domain (remainder filled in from reference TRBV30 and TRBJ2-3): SQTIHQWPATLVQPVGSPLSLECTVEGTSNPNLYWYRQAAGRGLQLLFYSVGIGQISSEVPQNLSASRPQDRQFILSSKKLLLSDSGFYLCAWIKLIGRGDLNTQYFGPGTRLTVL.

The chain joins TRBV7-2 to TRBJ2-7; D gene uncertain. Deletions cut 4 bases from V and 6 bases from J, with 13 bases between. Per germline, CDR1 SGHTA and CDR2 FQGNSA. The CDR3 loop spans 13 amino acids. CDR3 bases: TGTGCCAGCAGCTCCCGAGGCGGAGTCGAGCAGTACTTC. This sequence encodes CASSSRGGVEQYF.

The chain couples TRBV6-5 to TRBJ2-1, with 14 bases fitting TRBD2. Germline V gene lookup returns CDR1 MNHEY and CDR2 SVGAGI. This CDR3 contains 15 residues. With 7 bases clipped from V and 10 bases from J, the junction kept 9 bases outside the gene matches. The CDR3 sequence: CASTDGGLAGEEQFF. The CDR3 bases are TGTGCCAGCACCGACGGGGGACTAGCGGGAGAAGAGCAGTTCTTC.

The V gene is TRBV6-5, the J gene TRBJ2-7; D gene ambiguous. The germline V gene has CDR1 MNHEY and CDR2 SVGAGI. This CDR3 spans 13 amino acids. V was shortened by 6 bases and J by 4 bases, with 13 bases between the two germline ends. For the CDR3, the DNA is TGTGCCAGCAGGGTTAGTAGTGGTTACGAGCAGTACTTC. It encodes CASRVSSGYEQYF.

In its sample, this clone was seen a few times. The chain links TRBV3-1 (or the pseudogene TRBV3-2) to TRBJ2-1; D remains ambiguous. This CDR3 comprises 14 residues. The germline CDR1 and CDR2 sequences are LGHDT and YNNKEL (reference sequence). The V and J ends lost 1 base and 10 bases respectively, with 14 bases between them. Written as DNA, the CDR3 is TGTGCCAGCAGCCAAGCCCCCCCCCTACGGGAGCAGTTCTTC. Protein product: CASSQAPPLREQFF.

The chain has TRBV19 and TRBJ2-7; no definite D call. The CDR3 has 13 amino acids. The ends were cut back, 5 bases at V and 3 bases at J, with 11 bases in the middle. CDR1 LNHDA and CDR2 SQIVND come from the germline V gene (reference sequence). In DNA, the CDR3 is TGTGCCAGTAGTTTACAGAGAGACTACGAGCAGTACTTC. This codes for CASSLQRDYEQYF. The whole variable domain, remainder taken from reference TRBV19 and TRBJ2-7, is DGGITQSPKYLFRKEGQNVTLSCEQNLNHDAMYWYRQDPGQGLRLIYYSQIVNDFQKGDIAEGYSVSREKKESFPLTVTSAQKNPTAFYLCASSLQRDYEQYFGPGTRLTVT.

This chain joins TRBV9 and TRBJ2-1, with D maybe TRBD2 (6 bases). CDR1 SGDLS and CDR2 YYNGEE come from the germline V gene. The length of the CDR3 is 15 residues. The ends were cut back, 4 bases at V and 4 bases at J, with 15 bases in the middle. The CDR3 protein is CASSPRGGGYNEQFF. CDR3 DNA: TGTGCCAGCAGCCCACGGGGAGGTGGATACAATGAGCAGTTCTTC.

This chain connects TRBV7-8 to TRBJ1-6, with 7 bases matching TRBD1. Unmatched junction bases numbered 6, after V lost 3 bases and J lost 10 bases. The CDR3 runs to 14 residues. Germline CDR1 reads SGHVS; CDR2 reads FQNEAQ. Here the CDR3 DNA reads TGTGCCAGCAGCTTGGACAGGAAAGAATCACCCCTCCACTTT. Translating gives CASSLDRKESPLHF.

CDR3 in DNA: TGTGCCACCAGCAGGGGGCGCAATTTTGAAGCTTTCTTT. Its protein is CATSRGRNFEAFF. This chain joins TRBV15 and TRBJ1-1, with a weak D call TRBD1 (5 bases). Trimming shortened V by 3 bases and J by 7 bases, and 12 bases separated the two germline ends. Germline CDR1 reads LNHNV; CDR2 reads YYDKDF (reference sequence). The CDR3 contains 13 residues.

The CDR3 DNA is TGTGCCAGCAGCGGTGGGTTGGGCAGACGGAATGAGCAGTTCTTC. Amino acid sequence: CASSGGLGRRNEQFF. The V gene is TRBV11-2, the J gene TRBJ2-1; no reliable D call. Germline CDR1 is SGHAT and CDR2 is FQNNGV. The CDR3 runs 15 residues. Trimming took off 5 bases at V and 7 bases at J, with 18 bases between the two ends.

As DNA, the CDR3 is TGTGCCAGCAGCCAAGCCGAGGGGGTGGGGCAAGAGACCCAGTACTTC. Its protein is CASSQAEGVGQETQYF. The rearrangement uses TRBV4-2 and TRBJ2-5, with D maybe TRBD1 (6 bases). Trimming left V 1 base short and J 2 bases short, with 14 bases between. The CDR3 runs 16 residues. The V gene's germline CDR1 is LGHNA and CDR2 YNFKEQ.

The chain links TRBV10-1 to TRBJ2-5; D is perhaps TRBD1 (5 bases). V was trimmed by 3 bases and J by 4 bases, leaving 21 bases between them. Germline assignment: CDR1 WNHNN and CDR2 SYGVQD (reference sequence). The CDR3 length is 17 residues. CDR3 nucleotides: TGCGCCAGCAGTGAAGGTTTGCGGCAGGGTATAGGAGAGACCCAGTACTTC. Its translation is CASSEGLRQGIGETQYF.

The chain is built from TRBV27 and TRBJ2-1, with unresolved D. The ends were cut back, 1 base at V and 5 bases at J, with 12 bases in the middle. The germline gives CDR1 MNHEY, CDR2 SMNVEV (reference sequence). This CDR3 comprises 15 residues. The CDR3 loop reads CASSLLGSFNNEQFF. CDR3 nucleotides: TGTGCCAGCAGTTTATTGGGCAGTTTCAACAATGAGCAGTTCTTC.

The chain links TRBV10-3 to TRBJ2-2; 7 bases are a match to TRBD1. V lost 6 bases to trimming and J lost 0 bases; unmatched junction nucleotides: 19. Germline assignment: CDR1 ENHRY and CDR2 SYGVKD. The CDR3 is made up of 20 amino acids. The CDR3 nucleotides read TGTGCCATCAGCACCTACCCTCAGGGGGAAAGGGTCTCGAACACCGGGGAGCTGTTTTTT. The encoded protein is CAISTYPQGERVSNTGELFF.

The gene calls are TRBV7-9 and TRBJ2-6; no firm D call. V dropped 7 bases and J dropped 2 bases, with 9 bases sitting between them. Germline V gene data show CDR1 as SEHNR and CDR2 as FQNEAQ (reference sequence). The CDR3 consists of 14 residues. The CDR3 bases are TGTGCCAGCAACCCCCCGGCTGGGGCCAACGTCCTGACTTTC. It encodes CASNPPAGANVLTF.

The rearrangement joins TRBV27 to TRBJ2-7; TRBD1 agrees at 8 bases. In germline, CDR1 is MNHEY, CDR2 SMNVEV (reference sequence). The CDR3 loop spans 15 amino acids. V lost 2 bases and J lost 4; bases outside the gene matches: 7. The CDR3 nucleotides read TGTGCCAGCAGTTTAAGTTCAGGGGGCGTTTACGAGCAGTACTTC. Amino acid sequence: CASSLSSGGVYEQYF.

CDR3 coding DNA: TGTGCCAGCAGTGGACTAGCGGGATATGAGCAGTTCTTC. It is translated as CASSGLAGYEQFF. J is TRBJ2-1 and V is TRBV2; TRBD2 agrees at 11 bases. J lost 8 bases, V lost 4 bases, and 1 base had no gene match. Germline CDR1 SNHLY, CDR2 FYNNEI. This CDR3 contains 13 residues.

The sample holds a few counts of this clone. The gene calls are TRBV7-2 and TRBJ2-5, with TRBD2 matching 10 bases. The CDR3 covers 17 residues. V trimming: 5 bases; J trimming: 9 bases; junction bases outside the gene matches: 18. Germline V lookup: CDR1 SGHTA, CDR2 FQGNSA. CDR3 in amino acids: CASSQRASGGPRSAQYF. For the CDR3, the DNA is TGTGCCAGCAGCCAGCGGGCTAGCGGGGGCCCTAGGTCGGCCCAGTACTTC.

This sequence joins TRBV6-5 and TRBJ2-7; TRBD1 agrees at 7 bases. V gave up 5 bases and J gave up 4 bases; unmatched junction bases: 8. Germline-derived CDR1 and CDR2 are MNHEY and SVGAGI. This CDR3 has 14 amino acids. The DNA for the CDR3 is TGTGCCAGCAGTATCCGGGACAGAACTTACGAGCAGTACTTC. Residues: CASSIRDRTYEQYF.

The chain combines TRBV5-4 with TRBJ2-1; 9 nucleotides agree with TRBD1. Germline-derived CDR1 and CDR2 are SGHNT and YYREEE (reference sequence). The CDR3 contains 16 residues. V lost 2 bases and J lost 7; bases outside the gene matches: 10. The CDR3 coding sequence is TGTGCCAGCAGCTTTGGTGGGACAGGGTGGGAAAATGAGCAGTTCTTC. Translating gives CASSFGGTGWENEQFF.

J is TRBJ1-1 and V is TRBV7-9; D gene ambiguous. The ends were cut back, 1 base at V and 5 bases at J, with 5 bases in the middle. Germline loops: CDR1 SEHNR, CDR2 FQNEAQ (reference sequence). The CDR3 spans 12 residues. CDR3 amino acids: CASSLERTEAFF. The CDR3 nucleotides are TGTGCCAGCAGCTTAGAGAGAACTGAAGCTTTCTTT.

The DNA of the CDR3 is TGTGCCAGCAGTTGGGACAGGGGAAATCAGCCCCAGCATTTT. The encoded protein is CASSWDRGNQPQHF. The genes are TRBV2 and TRBJ1-5; 10 bases agree with TRBD1. The CDR3 spans 14 residues. The J segment lost 4 bases and the V segment lost 5 bases, leaving 2 bases of the junction unmatched. Germline CDR1 SNHLY, CDR2 FYNNEI.

The rearrangement uses TRBV4-2 and TRBJ2-5, with TRBD1 matching over 8 bases. Germline trimming cut 1 base from V and 1 base from J; bases unmatched to any gene: 5. Germline V lookup: CDR1 LGHNA, CDR2 YNFKEQ. The CDR3 totals 16 residues. DNA for the CDR3: TGTGCCAGCAGCCAAGTGCGAGACAGGGGCCAAGAGACCCAGTACTTC. Its translation: CASSQVRDRGQETQYF.

The gene calls are TRBV11-2 and TRBJ2-2, with D tentatively TRBD2 (6 bases). CDR1 is SGHAT, CDR2 FQNNGV, per germline. The CDR3 totals 15 residues. The V end was cut by 3 bases, the J end by 7 bases, with 15 bases between. The CDR3 bases are TGTGCCAGCAGCTTGGGACTCACGATCGGCGGGGAGCTGTTTTTT. It specifies CASSLGLTIGGELFF.

V and J are TRBV5-6 and TRBJ1-1; TRBD1 matches 10 bases. The CDR3 length is 16 residues. In germline, CDR1 is SGHDT, CDR2 YYEEEE. With 3 bases clipped from V and 1 base from J, the junction kept 6 bases outside the gene matches. For the CDR3, the DNA is TGTGCCAGCAGCTATGACAGGGGGCTATCGAACACTGAAGCTTTCTTT. Translation gives CASSYDRGLSNTEAFF. Looking up the rest from reference TRBV5-6 and TRBJ1-1 gives the full variable domain: DAGVTQSPTHLIKTRGQQVTLRCSPKSGHDTVSWYQQALGQGPQFIFQYYEEEERQRGNFPDRFSGHQFPNYSSELNVNALLLGDSALYLCASSYDRGLSNTEAFFGQGTRLTVV.

V usage is TRBV28 and J usage is TRBJ1-5; D is uncertain. The germline CDR1 and CDR2 sequences are MDHEN and SYDVKM. Trimming removed 5 bases from V and 6 bases from J, with 14 bases in between. This CDR3 spans 14 amino acids. The CDR3 sequence is CASSTTREGQPQHF. CDR3 sequence (DNA): TGTGCCAGCAGTACCACACGGGAAGGTCAGCCCCAGCATTTT.